This TCR beta chain emerged from a study of blood T cell repertoires in COVID-19. Clones were read by immunoSEQ multiplex PCR, and TCRdb kept only the in-frame ones, dropping some. The sample lists just under 55,000 clones, less than 90% occurring once. CDR3 length equals 18 residues. With V trimmed by 6 bases and J by 0 bases, 13 bases remained unmatched. Germline V gives CDR1 ENHRY, CDR2 SYGVKD. This receptor was obtained from a woman in her sixties or seventies with acute or convalescent COVID-19. Material for sequencing was peripheral blood. The V gene is TRBV10-3, the J gene TRBJ2-1; TRBD2 matches at 8 bases. This chain's CDR3 is CAIRGAGGRGNSYNEQFF. CDR3 bases: TGTGCCATCAGAGGGGCGGGGGGCAGAGGAAACTCCTACAATGAGCAGTTCTTC.